This TCR beta chain was found in a study of OX40 agonist ivuxolimab in advanced cancers. V lost 3 bases, J lost 2 bases, and 10 bases lay in between. This CDR3 spans 14 amino acids. Germline loops: CDR1 SNHLY, CDR2 FYNNEI. Clones were sequenced by immunoSEQ multiplex PCR, and TCRdb holds only the in-frame ones, with some missing. The sample records about 90,000 clones, less than 95% being singletons. The source of this sequence is an adult with an advanced solid tumor such as melanoma, head and neck, liver or kidney cancer. This sample comprised CD4+ or CD8+ T cells sorted from blood, obtained in a trial of the OX40 agonist ivuxolimab. The V and J genes are TRBV2 and TRBJ1-2; D remains unclear. The chain's CDR3 is CASSDRGLNYGYTF. The CDR3 bases are TGTGCCAGCAGTGACCGTGGGCTCAACTATGGCTACACCTTC.